This note documents a single T cell receptor beta chain sequence. Antigen specificity is unknown. One end of the junction is discordant with germline, which a read error may explain. This CDR3 region has 15 residues. From germline, CDR1 is SGHTA and CDR2 FQGNSA. Cells are PBMCs isolated from approximately 9.2 ml of fresh blood. This entry belongs to a study of T cells in Graves' hyperthyroidism and ophthalmopathy. Study-level findings and limits: Ophthalmopathy cases were set apart from stable hyperthyroidism by a 13 V-J model. Blood samples included most of the expanded thyroid clonotypes exceeding 0.001.

What was amplified from RNA transcripts were TCR beta CDR3 regions. The TCR CDR3 first-round RT-PCR relied on the HTBI primer set. A single record per CDR3 protein comes from TCRdb applying MiXCR to the multiplex PCR reads. Altogether 700,000 to 850,000 distinct CDR3 sequences are present, over 35% being singletons, with the ten largest covering more than 25%. The J gene is TRBJ1-2, the V gene TRBV7-2, with D perhaps matching TRBD1 (5 bases). Sequenced material: blood. The source of this sequence is a woman aged 40-49 years with Graves' hyperthyroidism. The CDR3 loop reads CVSSPGRHLGDGYTF. In DNA form, the CDR3 reads TGTGTCAGCAGCCCCGGGCGGCACCTGGGGGACGGCTACACCTTC. Combining the CDR3 with reference TRBV7-2 and TRBJ1-2 gives the whole variable domain GAGVSQSPSNKVTEKGKDVELRCDPISGHTALYWYRQSLGQGLEFLIYFQGNSAPDKSGLPSDRFSAERTGGSVSTLTIQRTQQEDSAVYLCVSSPGRHLGDGYTFGSGTRLTVV.